One and the same sample provided the 10 T cell receptor beta chains below, sequenced in a study of blood T cell repertoires in COVID-19. TCRdb's copy holds only in-frame clones and misses some; the assay was immunoSEQ multiplex PCR. The sample contains about 71,000 clones, 86% of which appear only once. The sample consisted of peripheral blood. The receptors originated from a man aged 30 to 45 with acute or convalescent COVID-19.

V is TRBV7-9 and J is TRBJ2-3, with TRBD2 matching over 13 bases. The CDR3 contains 17 residues. V was pared by 5 bases and J by 0 bases, with 5 bases of the junction left unmatched. Germline lookup yields CDR1 SEHNR and CDR2 FQNEAQ (reference sequence). CDR3 in amino acids: CASSQLAGGTSTDTQYF. CDR3 nucleotides: TGTGCCAGCAGCCAACTAGCGGGAGGGACTAGCACAGATACGCAGTATTTT. Using reference TRBV7-9 and TRBJ2-3 for the parts outside the CDR3, the full variable domain is DTGVSQNPRHKITKRGQNVTFRCDPISEHNRLYWYRQTLGQGPEFLTYFQNEAQLEKSRLLSDRFSAERPKGSFSTLEIQRTEQGDSAMYLCASSQLAGGTSTDTQYFGPGTRLTVL.

The J gene is TRBJ1-1, the V gene TRBV7-8, with D perhaps matching TRBD1 (6 bases). Per germline, CDR1 SGHVS and CDR2 FQNEAQ. The V end was cut by 3 bases, the J end by 6 bases, with 14 bases between. The CDR3 contains 14 residues. The CDR3 loop reads CASSFLQGTAEAFF. Written as DNA, the CDR3 is TGTGCCAGCAGCTTCTTACAGGGTACCGCTGAAGCTTTCTTT.

V gene TRBV24-1 combines with J gene TRBJ1-2, with a tentative D call TRBD1 (6 bases). This CDR3 spans 15 amino acids. Per germline, CDR1 KGHDR and CDR2 SFDVKD. V lost 2 bases to trimming and J lost 8 bases, with 17 bases between them. The CDR3 reads CATSDSQQGRGGYTF. CDR3 DNA sequence: TGTGCCACCAGTGATTCACAACAGGGAAGGGGCGGCTACACCTTC.

The J gene is TRBJ1-5, the V gene TRBV19, with TRBD1 as a possible D gene (5 bases). V was cut by 7 bases and J by 5 bases, with 15 bases left in between. The CDR3 consists of 14 residues. Germline V gene sequence: CDR1 LNHDA, CDR2 SQIVND (reference sequence). The CDR3, as DNA: TGTGCCAGTATCGGGGGTCTGACAGATCAGCCCCAGCATTTT. Amino acid sequence: CASIGGLTDQPQHF.

V gene TRBV6-6 combines with J gene TRBJ1-2; TRBD1 matches 9 bases. Looked up from germline, CDR1 is MNHNY and CDR2 is SVGAGI (reference sequence). V was pared by 5 bases and J by 6 bases, with 7 bases of the junction left unmatched. The CDR3 has 14 amino acids. Here the CDR3 reads CASSPPGQGDGYTF. The CDR3 coding sequence is TGTGCCAGCAGTCCCCCGGGACAGGGTGATGGCTACACCTTC.

As concerns this clone: Other nucleotide sequences in the sample specify the same CDR3. The chain recombines TRBV9 with TRBJ1-3; D possibly corresponds to TRBD1 (6 bases). Germline V lookup: CDR1 SGDLS, CDR2 YYNGEE. V lost 0 bases and J 3 bases, leaving 7 bases between the germline ends. This CDR3 spans 14 amino acids. CDR3 sequence: CASSVAGDGNTIYF. The CDR3 nucleotides read TGTGCCAGCAGCGTAGCAGGGGATGGAAACACCATATATTTT.

The chain links TRBV18 to TRBJ1-2; D gene unclear. Trimming stripped 3 bases from V and 4 bases from J, with 12 bases between. The CDR3 runs 14 residues. Germline V gene sequence: CDR1 KGHSH, CDR2 LQKENI. The CDR3 protein is CASSPNQDSYGYTF. The CDR3, as DNA: TGTGCCAGCTCACCTAATCAGGATTCCTATGGCTACACCTTC.

The rearrangement uses TRBV12-3 or TRBV12-4 and TRBJ1-1; 8 nucleotides align to TRBD1. Germline trimming cut 6 bases from V and 7 bases from J; bases unmatched to any gene: 7. CDR3 size: 13 residues. CDR3 residues: CASSADRVGEAFF. CDR3 nucleotides: TGTGCCAGCAGCGCGGACAGGGTGGGTGAAGCTTTCTTT.

The chain has TRBV30 and TRBJ1-2, with no clear D. CDR1 is GTSNPN, CDR2 SVGIG, per germline (reference sequence). There are 14 residues in the CDR3. V was clipped by 0 bases and J by 4 bases, with 12 bases between them. DNA for the CDR3: TGTGCCTGGAGTGTGGCAGGCTACTTCTATGGCTACACCTTC. As protein: CAWSVAGYFYGYTF.

The V and J genes are TRBV19 and TRBJ2-5; D is undetermined. The CDR3 totals 12 residues. Between the trimmed V and J ends, which lost 4 bases and 0 bases, there was a span of 3 bases. Germline V lookup: CDR1 LNHDA, CDR2 SQIVND (reference sequence). CDR3 loop: CASSTYQETQYF. The DNA for the CDR3 is TGTGCCAGTAGTACTTACCAAGAGACCCAGTACTTC.